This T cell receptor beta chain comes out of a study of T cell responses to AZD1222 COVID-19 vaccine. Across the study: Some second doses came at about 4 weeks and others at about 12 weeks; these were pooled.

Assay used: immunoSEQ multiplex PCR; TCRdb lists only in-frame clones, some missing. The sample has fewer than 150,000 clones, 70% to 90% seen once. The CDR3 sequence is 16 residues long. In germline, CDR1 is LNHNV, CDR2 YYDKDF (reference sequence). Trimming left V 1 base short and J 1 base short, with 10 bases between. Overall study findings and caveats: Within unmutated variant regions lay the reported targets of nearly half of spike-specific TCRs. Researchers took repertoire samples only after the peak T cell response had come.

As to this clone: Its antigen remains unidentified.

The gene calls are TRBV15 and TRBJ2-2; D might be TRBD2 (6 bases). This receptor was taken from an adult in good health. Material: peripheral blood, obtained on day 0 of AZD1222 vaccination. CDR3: CATSRVGTQNTGELFF. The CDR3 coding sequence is TGTGCCACCAGCAGAGTTGGGACTCAGAACACCGGGGAGCTGTTTTTT.